This TCR beta chain was sequenced in a study of T-cell memory formation after mild COVID-19. On the study more broadly: Most TCR clusters belonged to a single donor.

Study-wide results and limits: Pre-infection memory contained some responding clones, which suggested that cross-reactive memory had joined.

Comments on this clonotype: Its antigen is currently unknown.

Trimming took off 8 bases at V and 7 bases at J, with 12 bases between the two ends. The CDR3 consists of 11 residues. Germline V gene data show CDR1 as SNHLY and CDR2 as FYNNEI. One entry per CDR3 protein, called by TCRdb with MiXCR from the 5' RACE reads. The data show roughly 220,000 distinct CDR3 sequences, over 9.5% seen once. Sequencing was performed on PBMCs or a T cell subset sorted from them (not recorded which). The clonotype originates from a young man who had mild COVID-19 (a few samples of this study predate the infection). Cell type and time point are not known. The chain couples TRBV2 to TRBJ2-7; D might be TRBD1 (6 bases). The CDR3 loop is CASAGVREQYF. For the CDR3, the DNA is TGTGCCAGCGCAGGGGTTCGGGAGCAGTACTTC.